A selection of T cell receptor beta chains follows, all from one sample in a study of blood T cell repertoires in COVID-19. Produced via immunoSEQ multiplex PCR; TCRdb's table is partial and in-frame only. The sample includes more than 95,000 clones, 60% to 85% of them seen just once. Sequenced material: peripheral blood. Every receptor here comes from a man between 65 and 85 years old with acute or convalescent COVID-19. Each CDR3 is given without its conserved first and last residue.

TRBV30,AWSVRGNTIY
TRBV5-1,ASSASTYEQY
TRBV19,ASTKRGTNTEAF
TRBV7-2,ASSSLQNQPQH
TRBV4-3,ASSQEAGTGGFYEQY
TRBV2,ASSEHSLNYQPQH
TRBV9,ASSDTQGGSEKLF
TRBV28,ASEGLAYNEQF
TRBV5-4,ASSPGGAGGSPLH
TRBV4-3,ASSQEVGDSRGGASDTQY
TRBV30,AWSVGGDTEAF
TRBV7-2,ASSYGDFYEQY
TRBV5-6,ASSPGDYGYT
TRBV3-1/TRBV3-2,ASSHPLGGVETQY
TRBV5-1,ASSYLGGTQETQY
TRBV6-5,ASGGHLIFQETQY